These 23 T cell receptor beta chains were sequenced from one sample in a study of OX40 agonist ivuxolimab in advanced cancers. The assay was immunoSEQ multiplex PCR, and TCRdb's table has in-frame clones only and misses some. Among 70,000 or so clones listed, roughly 87% were seen once. The source material was CD4+ or CD8+ T cells sorted from blood, sampled in a trial of the OX40 agonist ivuxolimab. The receptor set was obtained from an adult with an advanced solid tumor such as melanoma, head and neck, liver or kidney cancer.

The chain is built from TRBV28 and TRBJ1-2; D is perhaps TRBD1 (5 bases). This CDR3 is 14 amino acids long. Germline V lookup: CDR1 MDHEN, CDR2 SYDVKM. Trimming pared 4 bases from V and 2 bases from J, leaving 11 bases between. CDR3 amino acids: CASSSGAANYGYTF. CDR3 DNA: TGTGCCAGCAGTTCCGGGGCCGCCAACTATGGCTACACCTTC.

The J gene is TRBJ1-1, the V gene TRBV27; D gene unclear. Trimming took off 3 bases at V and 0 bases at J, with 17 bases between the two ends. Germline-derived CDR1 and CDR2 are MNHEY and SMNVEV (reference sequence). The length of the CDR3 is 17 residues. The CDR3 protein is CASSFPTADLMNTEAFF. The DNA of the CDR3 is TGTGCCAGCAGTTTTCCAACTGCGGACCTTATGAACACTGAAGCTTTCTTT.

The chain carries TRBV6-4 and TRBJ2-5, with 7 bases fitting TRBD2. J lost 7 bases, V lost 3 bases, and 11 bases had no gene match. CDR1 and CDR2 from the germline V gene are MRHNA and SNTAGT. This CDR3 comprises 15 residues. This CDR3 is CASSEGGGASGTQYF. As DNA, the CDR3 is TGTGCCAGCAGTGAAGGCGGGGGTGCCTCAGGGACCCAGTACTTC.

The V and J genes are TRBV28 and TRBJ2-7; 12 nucleotides match TRBD1. The CDR3 covers 17 residues. The junction had 12 bases not matched to a gene; V was cut back by 2 bases and J by 7 bases. The germline CDR1 and CDR2 sequences are MDHEN and SYDVKM. Here the CDR3 DNA reads TGTGCCAGCAGTTTACTCCCCGGGACAGGGGGCTCTGGAGAGCAGTACTTC. Amino acids: CASSLLPGTGGSGEQYF.

This clone has a single count. The chain couples TRBV5-1 to TRBJ2-1, with 7 bases that match TRBD1. The V gene end was trimmed by 4 bases and the J gene end by 5 bases; junction bases not matched to a gene: 12. Germline lookup yields CDR1 SGHRS and CDR2 YFSETQ. The CDR3 covers 16 residues. DNA of the CDR3: TGCGCCAGCAGCCTGTCCGTGAACAGGGGAAACAATGAGCAGTTCTTC. Protein sequence: CASSLSVNRGNNEQFF.

The table lists this clone with a count of one. V is TRBV28 and J is TRBJ2-7; no definite D call. CDR1 and CDR2 (germline): MDHEN, SYDVKM. This CDR3 spans 13 amino acids. Trimming removed 1 base at V and 6 bases at J, with 10 bases between. CDR3 sequence (DNA): TGTGCCAGCAGTTTATTAGGCAGAGGCGAGCAGTACTTC. Protein product: CASSLLGRGEQYF.

The J gene is TRBJ1-1, the V gene TRBV28; no clear D. Germline V gene lookup returns CDR1 MDHEN and CDR2 SYDVKM. Trimming stripped 7 bases from V and 4 bases from J, with 13 bases between. The CDR3 contains 13 residues. The CDR3 loop reads CASKREPLTEAFF. The DNA of the CDR3 is TGTGCCAGCAAAAGGGAACCACTCACTGAAGCTTTCTTT. Combining the CDR3 with reference TRBV28 and TRBJ1-1 gives the whole variable domain DVKVTQSSRYLVKRTGEKVFLECVQDMDHENMFWYRQDPGLGLRLIYFSYDVKMKEKGDIPEGYSVSREKKERFSLILESASTNQTSMYLCASKREPLTEAFFGQGTRLTVV.

This chain connects TRBV9 to TRBJ2-3; 13 nucleotides align to TRBD2. This CDR3 has 16 residues. V was pared by 4 bases and J by 2 bases, with 4 bases of the junction left unmatched. Per the germline V gene, CDR1 is SGDLS and CDR2 is YYNGEE. As DNA, the CDR3 is TGTGCCAGCAGCATAGGGACTAGCGGGACCACAGATACGCAGTATTTT. Translated: CASSIGTSGTTDTQYF.

This clone was observed a few times. This chain connects TRBV5-4 to TRBJ2-5; 7 nucleotides match TRBD1. This CDR3 has 16 amino acids. J gave up 2 bases and V 0 bases, and 7 bases lay outside the gene matches. CDR1 and CDR2 (germline): SGHNT, YYREEE (reference sequence). The CDR3 region has the DNA TGTGCCAGCAGCTTGGCAGTGGCACAGGGGCAAGAGACCCAGTACTTC. Translated: CASSLAVAQGQETQYF.

The chain carries TRBV6-5 and TRBJ1-5, with 8 bases that match TRBD1. Germline lookup yields CDR1 MNHEY and CDR2 SVGAGI. CDR3 length equals 15 residues. Unmatched junction bases numbered 6, after V lost 6 bases and J lost 2 bases. CDR3 loop: CASRRTGGGNQPQHF. CDR3 DNA: TGTGCCAGCAGAAGAACAGGGGGTGGCAATCAGCCCCAGCATTTT.

The genes are TRBV18 and TRBJ1-1; D remains unclear. CDR1 is KGHSH and CDR2 is LQKENI in the germline V gene. The CDR3 has 12 amino acids. Trimming took off 0 bases at V and 8 bases at J, with 7 bases between the two ends. In nucleotides, the CDR3 is TGTGCCAGCTCACCACCTCAGGACGAAGCTTTCTTT. As protein: CASSPPQDEAFF.

CDR3 nucleotides: TGCAGCGTTGTTCTCTCGGTTCGGATTACCCCAATGAGCGACAATGAGCAGTTCTTC. Amino acids: CSVVLSVRITPMSDNEQFF. This chain uses TRBV29-1 with TRBJ2-1, with D hard to call. V was shortened by 4 bases and J by 5 bases, with 30 bases between the two germline ends. CDR3 length: 19 residues. Germline assignment: CDR1 SQVTM and CDR2 ANQGSEA.

The chain combines TRBV9 with TRBJ2-1; no clear D gene. The CDR3 has 17 residues. Trimming took 0 bases from V and 0 from J, leaving 13 bases between them. CDR1 is SGDLS and CDR2 is YYNGEE in the germline V gene. The CDR3 DNA is TGTGCCAGCAGCGTAGGTGGGCTAACGAGCTCCTACAATGAGCAGTTCTTC. The encoded protein is CASSVGGLTSSYNEQFF.

The V gene is TRBV2, the J gene TRBJ2-3; no reliable D call. This CDR3 spans 12 amino acids. Looked up from germline, CDR1 is SNHLY and CDR2 is FYNNEI. The V end was cut by 6 bases, the J end by 2 bases, with 6 bases between. The CDR3 protein is CASSPYTDTQYF. The CDR3 DNA reads as TGTGCCAGCAGCCCCTACACAGATACGCAGTATTTT.

The V and J genes are TRBV5-1 and TRBJ2-1; 16 bases match TRBD2. The CDR3 runs 16 residues. Germline loops: CDR1 SGHRS, CDR2 YFSETQ. The V gene end was trimmed by 4 bases and the J gene end by 8 bases; junction bases not matched to a gene: 6. The CDR3 protein is CASSLGTSGGAHEQFF. Here the CDR3 DNA reads TGCGCCAGCAGCCTAGGGACTAGCGGGGGGGCCCATGAGCAGTTCTTC.

The rearrangement links TRBV28 to TRBJ1-5, with D possibly matching TRBD1 (6 bases). CDR3 length equals 15 residues. Germline values: CDR1 MDHEN, CDR2 SYDVKM. The V gene lost 6 bases and the J gene lost 5 bases, with 17 bases spanning the gap. The CDR3 nucleotides read TGTGCCAGCAGGGGAGCGGACAGACTTTATCAGCCCCAGCATTTT. This translates into CASRGADRLYQPQHF.

The chain combines TRBV18 with TRBJ2-5; unclear D gene. This CDR3 spans 14 amino acids. The V and J ends lost 0 bases and 3 bases respectively, with 8 bases between them. Germline assignment: CDR1 KGHSH and CDR2 LQKENI. CDR3 bases: TGTGCCAGCTCACCACCGGCCAGAGAAGAGACCCAGTACTTC. Translating it yields CASSPPAREETQYF.

The chain couples TRBV6-5 to TRBJ1-1, with 7 nucleotides matching TRBD1. Germline CDR1 reads MNHEY; CDR2 reads SVGAGI. The V segment lost 0 bases and the J segment 4 bases; nucleotides outside the gene matches: 8. The CDR3 totals 16 residues. CDR3 amino acids: CASSYSGQASSTEAFF. DNA of the CDR3: TGTGCCAGCAGTTACTCCGGACAGGCTAGTAGCACTGAAGCTTTCTTT.

The chain recombines TRBV19 with TRBJ1-5, with no clear D. The CDR3 covers 13 residues. V lost 4 bases, J lost 9 bases, and 13 bases lay in between. CDR1 and CDR2 (germline): LNHDA, SQIVND (reference sequence). The CDR3, as DNA: TGTGCCAGTAGTACGACTTCTGAGGCGCCCCAGCATTTT. Protein sequence: CASSTTSEAPQHF.

This clone was seen a single time. This sequence joins TRBV27 and TRBJ2-5; tentative D call: TRBD1 (6 bases). V lost 5 bases to trimming and J lost 1 base, with 11 bases between them. The CDR3 has 14 residues. CDR1 and CDR2 from the germline V gene are MNHEY and SMNVEV (reference sequence). The CDR3 coding sequence is TGTGCCAGCAGTCGACGGGACATCCAAGAGACCCAGTACTTC. Its translation is CASSRRDIQETQYF.

V and J are TRBV6-6 and TRBJ1-1; 9 nucleotides match TRBD1. V dropped 8 bases and J dropped 7; count of bases not matched to a gene: 11. Per germline, CDR1 MNHNY and CDR2 SVGAGI (reference sequence). This CDR3 contains 14 residues. The CDR3 is CASLIGQGTVEAFF. CDR3 nucleotide sequence: TGTGCCAGCCTAATAGGACAGGGGACCGTTGAAGCTTTCTTT.

The chain recombines TRBV9 with TRBJ2-3, with TRBD2 identical over 7 bases. Germline V lookup: CDR1 SGDLS, CDR2 YYNGEE. CDR3 size: 15 residues. Germline trimming cut 3 bases from V and 1 base from J; bases unmatched to any gene: 5. The CDR3 loop is CASSAGGTGTDTQYF. The CDR3 DNA reads TGTGCCAGCAGCGCGGGGGGTACTGGCACAGATACGCAGTATTTT.

This chain links TRBV6-5 with TRBJ1-1; 8 bases map to TRBD1. CDR3 length: 11 amino acids. Trimming at V came to 7 bases and at J to 7 bases, leaving 2 bases not matched to a gene. CDR1 is MNHEY and CDR2 is SVGAGI in the germline V gene. The CDR3 region is CASTGQGEAFF. In DNA, the CDR3 is TGTGCCAGCACCGGACAGGGTGAAGCTTTCTTT.